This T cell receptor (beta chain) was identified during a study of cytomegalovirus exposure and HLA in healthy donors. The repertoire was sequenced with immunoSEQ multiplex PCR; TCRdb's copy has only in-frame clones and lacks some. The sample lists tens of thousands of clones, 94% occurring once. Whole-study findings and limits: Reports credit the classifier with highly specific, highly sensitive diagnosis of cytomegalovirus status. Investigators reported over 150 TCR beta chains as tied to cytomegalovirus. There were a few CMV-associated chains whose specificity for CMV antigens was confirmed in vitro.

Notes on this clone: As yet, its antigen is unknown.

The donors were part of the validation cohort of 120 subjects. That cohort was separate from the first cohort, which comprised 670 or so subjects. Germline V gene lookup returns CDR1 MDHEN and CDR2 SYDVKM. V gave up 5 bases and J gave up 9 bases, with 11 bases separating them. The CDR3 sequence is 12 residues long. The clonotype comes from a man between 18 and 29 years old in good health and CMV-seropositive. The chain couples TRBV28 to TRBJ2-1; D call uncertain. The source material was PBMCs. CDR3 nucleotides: TGTGCCAGCAGTCCTACAGTGGTTGAGCAGTTCTTC. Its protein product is CASSPTVVEQFF.